Presented here are 5 T cell receptor beta chains from one specimen sequenced in a study of tumor-infiltrating lymphocytes in oesophageal squamous cell carcinoma. TCRdb recomputed calls from the PCR reads with MiXCR, one row per CDR3 protein. The data contain 18,000 or so distinct CDR3 sequences, roughly two fifths of them singletons. Input material: esophageal tumor tissue. The receptors were sampled from a male donor with esophageal squamous cell carcinoma.

This clonotype rates as medium-sized. The V gene is TRBV6-6, the J gene TRBJ2-7, with D uncertain. Germline CDR1 reads MNHNY; CDR2 reads SVGAGI (reference sequence). This CDR3 comprises 14 residues. V was clipped by 0 bases and J by 7 bases, with 13 bases between them. The CDR3 is CASSYSKIPFEQYF. As DNA, the CDR3 is TGTGCCAGCAGTTACTCGAAAATCCCTTTTGAGCAGTACTTC.

J is TRBJ1-1 and V is TRBV12-3 or TRBV12-4; D not certain. The J call may be mistaken, given a closer DNA end match to TRBJ2-3. There are 13 residues in the CDR3. CDR3 in amino acids: CASSFSSTDTQYF. CDR3 DNA: TGTGCCAGCAGTTTCTCAAGCACAGATACGCAGTATTTT.

This clonotype was counted only a few times. This chain joins TRBV20-1 and TRBJ2-4; no definite D call. The last part of the DNA fits TRBJ2-7 better; the J call may be wrong. The CDR3 totals 16 residues. Germline loops: CDR1 DFQATT, CDR2 SNEGSKA (reference sequence). DNA for the CDR3: TGCAGTGCTAGAGACCCCAACAGTTTACGGTCCTACGAGCAGTACTTC. Translation: CSARDPNSLRSYEQYF.

Judged by abundance, this clonotype is large. The V gene is TRBV7-2, the J gene TRBJ1-2; D unclear. The CDR3 is made up of 14 amino acids. Trimming took 2 bases from V and 4 from J, leaving 11 bases between them. Germline V gene data show CDR1 as SGHTA and CDR2 as FQGNSA. This CDR3 is CASSLNPSVYGYTF. CDR3 bases: TGTGCCAGCAGCTTAAACCCATCAGTCTATGGCTACACCTTC.

The chain links TRBV7-9 to TRBJ2-5, with 7 bases lining up with TRBD2. TRBJ2-4 matches the DNA end more closely, so the J call is doubtful. The germline V gene has CDR1 SEHNR and CDR2 FQNEAQ (reference sequence). There are 16 residues in the CDR3. The CDR3 region is CASSLGQGGSKNIQYF. The CDR3 DNA reads as TGTGCCAGCAGCTTAGGGCAGGGAGGGTCCAAAAACATTCAGTACTTC.